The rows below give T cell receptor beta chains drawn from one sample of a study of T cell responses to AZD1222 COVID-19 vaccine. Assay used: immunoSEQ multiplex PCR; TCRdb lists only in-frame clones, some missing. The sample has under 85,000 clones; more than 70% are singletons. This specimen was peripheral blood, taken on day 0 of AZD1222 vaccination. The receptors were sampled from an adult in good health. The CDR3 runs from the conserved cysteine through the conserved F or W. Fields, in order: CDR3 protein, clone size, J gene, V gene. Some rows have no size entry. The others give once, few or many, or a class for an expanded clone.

CDR3aa: CATSDDKTGEQYF; abundance: once; j_gene: TRBJ2-7; v_gene: TRBV24-1
CDR3aa: CASSTGTGSASFFYEQYF; abundance: .; j_gene: TRBJ2-7; v_gene: TRBV19
CDR3aa: CASSQGLAYEQYF; abundance: .; j_gene: TRBJ2-7; v_gene: TRBV6-6
CDR3aa: CAISEYGGEGNEQFF; abundance: .; j_gene: TRBJ2-1; v_gene: TRBV10-3
CDR3aa: CAISESESGRLNEQFF; abundance: .; j_gene: TRBJ2-1; v_gene: TRBV10-3
CDR3aa: CASSLVVGTNEKLFF; abundance: .; j_gene: TRBJ1-4; v_gene: TRBV7-9
CDR3aa: CASSQDRRGAYEQFF; abundance: .; j_gene: TRBJ2-1; v_gene: TRBV3-1/TRBV3-2
CDR3aa: CASRPNPRGDTEAFF; abundance: few; j_gene: TRBJ1-1; v_gene: TRBV5-1
CDR3aa: CASAGTDDNEKLFF; abundance: .; j_gene: TRBJ1-4; v_gene: TRBV5-1
CDR3aa: CASTAGAGVNSPLHF; abundance: .; j_gene: TRBJ1-6; v_gene: TRBV6-4
CDR3aa: CASKARPENEKLFF; abundance: once; j_gene: TRBJ1-4; v_gene: TRBV4-1
CDR3aa: CASGQVQGSSGNTIYF; abundance: .; j_gene: TRBJ1-3; v_gene: TRBV12-5
CDR3aa: CATRVDRGAWSGYTF; abundance: .; j_gene: TRBJ1-2; v_gene: TRBV10-1
CDR3aa: CSVGPKETQYF; abundance: .; j_gene: TRBJ2-5; v_gene: TRBV29-1
CDR3aa: CASSQARGGNTGELFF; abundance: .; j_gene: TRBJ2-2; v_gene: TRBV3-1/TRBV3-2
CDR3aa: CASRRGQQETQYF; abundance: .; j_gene: TRBJ2-5; v_gene: TRBV7-2
CDR3aa: CATSRAEFYNEQFF; abundance: .; j_gene: TRBJ2-1; v_gene: TRBV24-1
CDR3aa: CASSLGGTRGYIQYF; abundance: once; j_gene: TRBJ2-4; v_gene: TRBV3-1/TRBV3-2
CDR3aa: CASSFKGLVANTGELFF; abundance: .; j_gene: TRBJ2-2; v_gene: TRBV7-8
CDR3aa: CAWIPGTLGYEAFF; abundance: .; j_gene: TRBJ1-1; v_gene: TRBV30
CDR3aa: CASSEVLGGNTIYF; abundance: .; j_gene: TRBJ1-3; v_gene: TRBV6-1
CDR3aa: CASSRGTGELFF; abundance: .; j_gene: TRBJ2-2; v_gene: TRBV11-2
CDR3aa: CASSYALAHTNEQFF; abundance: .; j_gene: TRBJ2-1; v_gene: TRBV6-6
CDR3aa: CASSPLGANVLTF; abundance: .; j_gene: TRBJ2-6; v_gene: TRBV14
CDR3aa: CASSPYLGTYEQYF; abundance: .; j_gene: TRBJ2-7; v_gene: TRBV6-5
CDR3aa: CASSSTGIGEAFF; abundance: .; j_gene: TRBJ1-1; v_gene: TRBV27
CDR3aa: CASSLDRNNSPLHF; abundance: .; j_gene: TRBJ1-6; v_gene: TRBV5-1
CDR3aa: CAMAASGRVNTGELFF; abundance: few; j_gene: TRBJ2-2; v_gene: TRBV10-3
CDR3aa: CASSRSPGQGRDGYTF; abundance: .; j_gene: TRBJ1-2; v_gene: TRBV6-4
CDR3aa: CASSLGNSPLHF; abundance: .; j_gene: TRBJ1-6; v_gene: TRBV7-2
CDR3aa: CASSINPLQETQYF; abundance: .; j_gene: TRBJ2-5; v_gene: TRBV7-2